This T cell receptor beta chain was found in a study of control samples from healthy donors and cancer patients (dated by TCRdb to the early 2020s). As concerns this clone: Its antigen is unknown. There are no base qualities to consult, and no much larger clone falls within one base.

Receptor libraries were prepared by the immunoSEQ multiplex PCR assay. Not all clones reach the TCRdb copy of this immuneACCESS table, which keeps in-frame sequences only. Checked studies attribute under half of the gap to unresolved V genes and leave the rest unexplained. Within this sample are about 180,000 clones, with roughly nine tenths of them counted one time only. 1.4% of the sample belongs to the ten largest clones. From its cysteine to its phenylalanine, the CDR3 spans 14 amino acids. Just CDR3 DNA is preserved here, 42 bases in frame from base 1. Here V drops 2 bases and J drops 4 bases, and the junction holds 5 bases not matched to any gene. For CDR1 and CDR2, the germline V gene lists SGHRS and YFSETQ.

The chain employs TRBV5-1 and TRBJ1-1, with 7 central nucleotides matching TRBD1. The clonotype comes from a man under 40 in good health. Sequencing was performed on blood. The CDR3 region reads CASSLRQGSTEAFF. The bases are TGCGCCAGCAGCTTAAGACAGGGCAGCACTGAAGCTTTCTTT.